These 13 T cell receptor beta chains came from one sample sequenced in a study of CD8 T cells in Susac syndrome. RNA totalling about 0.45 to 1 ug underwent reverse transcription with random hexamers. From the immunoSEQ multiplex PCR reads, TCRdb called clonotypes with MiXCR, one entry per CDR3 protein. The data show around 200,000 distinct CDR3 sequences, with roughly 96% seen just once and around 0.1% held by the top ten. Specimen: CD4+ T cells from PBMCs. Receptors were obtained from a human donor in good health.

The chain uses TRBV5-1 and TRBJ2-5; D is unclear. V shed 4 bases and J shed 1 base, with 14 bases lying between them. The germline CDR1 and CDR2 sequences are SGHRS and YFSETQ. The CDR3 sequence is 15 residues long. The CDR3 DNA follows: TGCGCCAGCAGCCTCAACCGAGGCAGCCAAGAGACCCAGTACTTC. The encoded protein is CASSLNRGSQETQYF.

The chain uses TRBV20-1 and TRBJ1-6; 7 nucleotides agree with TRBD1. The junction had 8 bases not matched to a gene; V was cut back by 2 bases and J by 7 bases. Looked up from germline, CDR1 is DFQATT and CDR2 is SNEGSKA (reference sequence). This CDR3 has 15 residues. In nucleotides, the CDR3 is TGCAGTGCTAGATCCCCGACAGGGCGGAATTCACCCCTCCACTTT. Translation: CSARSPTGRNSPLHF.

V usage is TRBV29-1 and J usage is TRBJ2-3; possible D gene TRBD2, 6 bases. This CDR3 region has 13 residues. Trimming pared 6 bases from V and 2 bases from J, leaving 12 bases between. In germline, CDR1 is SQVTM, CDR2 ANQGSEA. CDR3 DNA sequence: TGCAGCGTAGCGGGCGGAGACACAGATACGCAGTATTTT. Encoded protein: CSVAGGDTDTQYF.

The V call is TRBV4-1, the J call TRBJ1-1; D ambiguous. With 1 base removed from V and 1 base from J, the gap between germline ends came to 7 bases. CDR3 length equals 14 residues. The V gene's germline CDR1 is MGHRA and CDR2 YSYEKL. Here the CDR3 reads CASSQGNQNTEAFF. CDR3 sequence (DNA): TGCGCCAGCAGCCAAGGGAACCAGAACACTGAAGCTTTCTTT.

The chain joins TRBV18 to TRBJ2-4, with 8 bases identical to TRBD1. The CDR3 is 19 residues long. Germline-derived CDR1 and CDR2 are KGHSH and LQKENI. The V gene end was trimmed by 5 bases and the J gene end by 3 bases; junction bases not matched to a gene: 18. This CDR3 reads CASSKQTGDLIWGKNIQYF. The CDR3 coding sequence is TGTGCCAGCTCAAAACAGACAGGGGATCTGATCTGGGGCAAAAACATTCAGTACTTC.

This clonotype was counted a single time. The chain uses TRBV6-2 or TRBV6-3 and TRBJ2-7; D may be TRBD1 (5 bases). The CDR3 has 13 residues. V shed 6 bases and J shed 2 bases, with 11 bases lying between them. Germline loops: CDR1 MNHEY, CDR2 SVGEGT. The CDR3: CASSRRAPYEQYV. DNA for the CDR3: TGTGCCAGCAGCCGCAGGGCCCCCTACGAGCAGTACGTC.

V usage is TRBV18 and J usage is TRBJ1-5; 7 bases match TRBD1. The length of the CDR3 is 15 residues. In germline, CDR1 is KGHSH, CDR2 LQKENI. Trimming removed 0 bases from V and 5 bases from J; junction bases left unmatched: 4. The CDR3 is CASSPPTGTDQPQHF. Here the CDR3 DNA reads TGTGCCAGCTCACCACCGACCGGGACAGATCAGCCCCAGCATTTT.

The chain couples TRBV20-1 to TRBJ1-1; D ambiguous. Deletions cut 3 bases from V and 7 bases from J, with 9 bases between. Germline V CDR1 and CDR2: DFQATT, SNEGSKA (reference sequence). This CDR3 contains 11 residues. In DNA form, the CDR3 reads TGCAGTGCTAGTCAGGAGATTGAAGCTTTCTTT. The encoded protein is CSASQEIEAFF.

This clonotype was counted once. This chain links TRBV30 with TRBJ2-3, with no clear D. Trimming cost V 1 base and J 4 bases, with 12 bases left between them. The CDR3 loop spans 14 amino acids. Germline values: CDR1 GTSNPN, CDR2 SVGIG (reference sequence). Here the CDR3 DNA reads TGTGCCTGGAGTGGCCCAAGGGTCTCAGATACGCAGTATTTT. It specifies CAWSGPRVSDTQYF.

The chain employs TRBV7-2 and TRBJ2-1, with TRBD2 as a possible D gene (6 bases). V shed 5 bases and J shed 9 bases, with 20 bases lying between them. The CDR3 is made up of 15 amino acids. The V gene's germline CDR1 is SGHTA and CDR2 FQGNSA. The CDR3 sequence is CASSLTTSSLGEQFF. The CDR3 nucleotides are TGTGCCAGCAGCCTGACGACTAGTTCGCTCGGTGAGCAGTTCTTC.

The sample holds one count of this clonotype. The chain has TRBV10-3 and TRBJ2-5; the D call may be TRBD1 or TRBD2 (6 bases each). The CDR3 has 13 residues. V was trimmed by 4 bases and J by 5 bases, leaving 11 bases between them. CDR1 and CDR2 (germline): ENHRY, SYGVKD. In nucleotides, the CDR3 is TGTGCCATCAGTGGGGGGGCCGGGGAGACCCAGTACTTC. Amino acids: CAISGGAGETQYF.

V is TRBV5-1 and J is TRBJ2-2; weak D call: TRBD2 (5 bases). Germline CDR1 is SGHRS and CDR2 is YFSETQ. This CDR3 contains 14 residues. Deletions cut 4 bases from V and 3 bases from J, with 10 bases between. The CDR3 reads CASSEGMHTGELFF. DNA of the CDR3: TGCGCCAGCAGCGAGGGAATGCACACCGGGGAGCTGTTTTTT.

The chain couples TRBV30 to TRBJ1-2, with TRBD1 matching 7 bases. The CDR3 runs to 15 residues. After removal of 5 bases from V and 2 bases from J, the junction contained 11 bases not matched to a gene. The germline V gene has CDR1 GTSNPN and CDR2 SVGIG (reference sequence). In DNA, the CDR3 is TGTGCCTGGGATCGACGGGACAGAGACAACTATGGCTACACCTTC. Translating it yields CAWDRRDRDNYGYTF.